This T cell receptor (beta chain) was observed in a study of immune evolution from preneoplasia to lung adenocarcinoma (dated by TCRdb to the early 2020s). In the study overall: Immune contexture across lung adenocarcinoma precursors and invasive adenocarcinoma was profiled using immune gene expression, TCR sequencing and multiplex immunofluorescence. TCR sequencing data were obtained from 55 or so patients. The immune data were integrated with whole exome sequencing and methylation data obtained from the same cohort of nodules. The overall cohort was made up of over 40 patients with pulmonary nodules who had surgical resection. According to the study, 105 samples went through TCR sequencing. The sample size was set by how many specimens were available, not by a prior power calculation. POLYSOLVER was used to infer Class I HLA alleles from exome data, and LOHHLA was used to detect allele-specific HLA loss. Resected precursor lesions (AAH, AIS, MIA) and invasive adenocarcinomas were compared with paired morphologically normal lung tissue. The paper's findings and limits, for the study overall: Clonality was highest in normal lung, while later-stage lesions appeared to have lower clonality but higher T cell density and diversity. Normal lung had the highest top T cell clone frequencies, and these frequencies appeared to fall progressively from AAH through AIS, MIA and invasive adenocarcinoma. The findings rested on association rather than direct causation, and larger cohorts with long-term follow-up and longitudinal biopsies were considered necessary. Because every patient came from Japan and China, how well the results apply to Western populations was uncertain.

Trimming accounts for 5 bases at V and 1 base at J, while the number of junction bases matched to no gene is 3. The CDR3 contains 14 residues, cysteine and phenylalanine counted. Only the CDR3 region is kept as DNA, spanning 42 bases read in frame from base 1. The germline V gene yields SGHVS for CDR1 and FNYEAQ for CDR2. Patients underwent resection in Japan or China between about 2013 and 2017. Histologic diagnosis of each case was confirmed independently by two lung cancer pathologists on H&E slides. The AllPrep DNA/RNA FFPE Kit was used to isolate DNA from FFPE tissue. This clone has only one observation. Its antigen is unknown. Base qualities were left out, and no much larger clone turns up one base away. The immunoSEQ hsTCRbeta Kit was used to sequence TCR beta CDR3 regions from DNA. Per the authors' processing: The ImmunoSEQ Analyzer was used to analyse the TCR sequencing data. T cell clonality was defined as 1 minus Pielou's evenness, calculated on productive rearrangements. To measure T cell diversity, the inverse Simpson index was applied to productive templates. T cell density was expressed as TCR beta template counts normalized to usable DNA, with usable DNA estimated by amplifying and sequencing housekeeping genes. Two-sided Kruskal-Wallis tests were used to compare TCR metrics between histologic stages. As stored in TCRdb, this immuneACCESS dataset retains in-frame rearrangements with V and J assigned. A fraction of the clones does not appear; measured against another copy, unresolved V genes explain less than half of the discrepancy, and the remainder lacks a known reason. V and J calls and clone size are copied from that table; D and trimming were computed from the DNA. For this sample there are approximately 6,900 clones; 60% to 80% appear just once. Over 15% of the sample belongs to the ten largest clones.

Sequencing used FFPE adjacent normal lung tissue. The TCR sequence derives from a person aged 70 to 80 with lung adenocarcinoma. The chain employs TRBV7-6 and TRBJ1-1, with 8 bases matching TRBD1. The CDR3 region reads CASSKTGANTEAFF. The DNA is TGTGCCAGCAGCAAGACAGGGGCGAACACTGAAGCTTTCTTT.